This T cell receptor beta chain was documented in a study of T cells in Graves' hyperthyroidism and ophthalmopathy. Researchers took RNA transcripts and amplified the TCR beta CDR3 regions from them. The study used the HTBI primer set for a first-round RT-PCR of the TCR CDR3. Via MiXCR, TCRdb re-called the multiplex PCR reads, giving one row per CDR3 protein. The sample lists approximately 480,000 distinct CDR3 sequences, roughly 20% occurring once. The CDR3 runs to 13 residues. Germline V CDR1 and CDR2: SEHNR, FQNEAQ (reference sequence). V lost 5 bases, J lost 5 bases, and 12 bases lay in between. J is TRBJ1-1 and V is TRBV7-9; unclear D gene. The TCR sequence derives from a man aged 18 to 35 with Graves' hyperthyroidism. Specimen: blood. CDR3 nucleotides: TGTGCCAGCAGCCCAAAGGGTGAAACTGAAGCTTTCTTT. Its protein is CASSPKGETEAFF. The full variable domain, with the rest looked up from reference TRBV7-9 and TRBJ1-1, is DTGVSQNPRHKITKRGQNVTFRCDPISEHNRLYWYRQTLGQGPEFLTYFQNEAQLEKSRLLSDRFSAERPKGSFSTLEIQRTEQGDSAMYLCASSPKGETEAFFGQGTRLTVV.